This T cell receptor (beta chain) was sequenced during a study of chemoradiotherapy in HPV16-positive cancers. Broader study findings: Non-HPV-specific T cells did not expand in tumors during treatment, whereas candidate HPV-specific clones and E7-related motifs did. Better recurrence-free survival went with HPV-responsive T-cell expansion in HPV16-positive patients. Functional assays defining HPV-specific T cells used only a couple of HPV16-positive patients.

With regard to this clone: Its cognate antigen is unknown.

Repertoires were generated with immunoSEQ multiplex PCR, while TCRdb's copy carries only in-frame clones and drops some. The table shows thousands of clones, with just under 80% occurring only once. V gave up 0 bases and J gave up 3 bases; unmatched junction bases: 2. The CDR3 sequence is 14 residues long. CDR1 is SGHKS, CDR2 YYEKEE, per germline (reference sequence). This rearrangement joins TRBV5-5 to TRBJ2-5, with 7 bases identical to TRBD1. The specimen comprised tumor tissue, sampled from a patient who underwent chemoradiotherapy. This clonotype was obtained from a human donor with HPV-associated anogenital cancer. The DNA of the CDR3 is TGTGCCAGCAGCTTGGGGACAGGCAAAGAGACCCAGTACTTC. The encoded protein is CASSLGTGKETQYF.